This paragraph covers one TCR beta chain sequence. In the source study's methods: Reference gene primer amplification yielded estimated nucleated cell counts. The assay was immunoSEQ multiplex PCR, and TCRdb's table has in-frame clones only and misses some. V and J calls plus clone size are reproduced from that table; the DNA served to infer D and trimming. The sample holds fewer than 30,000 clones, 85% seen once. This entry comes from a study of blood T cell repertoires in COVID-19. Study-level background: Samples representing acute and convalescent COVID-19 were sourced from the United States, Italy and Spain. The cDNA or gDNA used as material had been derived from T cells, B-cell-depleted T cells, or PBMCs.

The material sequenced was peripheral blood. The TCR sequence derives from a human donor in a cohort sampled during active COVID-19.

The CDR3 sequence: CASSSQGFQVDTQYF. In nucleotides, the CDR3 is TGTGCCAGCAGCTCCCAGGGGTTCCAAGTAGATACGCAGTATTTT. The chain carries TRBV7-3 and TRBJ2-3; TRBD1 might be the D (6 bases). The CDR3 is 15 amino acids. Germline CDR1 and CDR2: SGHTA and FQGTGA. Trimming left V 4 bases short and J 5 bases short, with 16 bases between.